The 20 T cell receptor beta chains given below trace back to one sample, sequenced in a study of blood T cell repertoires in COVID-19. TCRdb keeps only in-frame clones here, not all; method: immunoSEQ multiplex PCR. The table lists 80,000 to 95,000 clones, just over 85% of them singletons, with roughly 30% in the top ten. The sequencing sample was made of peripheral blood. These receptors originate from a man aged 45-65 years with active or convalescent COVID-19.

The rearrangement joins TRBV19 to TRBJ1-5; 7 nucleotides match TRBD1. The CDR3 has 16 residues. V shed 6 bases, J shed 0 bases, and the junction held 8 bases outside the gene matches. Germline CDR1 LNHDA, CDR2 SQIVND (reference sequence). CDR3 nucleotide sequence: TGTGCCAGTAGATCAATAGGGACAGTTAGCAATCAGCCCCAGCATTTT. Its protein is CASRSIGTVSNQPQHF.

V usage is TRBV10-1 and J usage is TRBJ2-7; TRBD2 matches at 7 bases. CDR1 WNHNN and CDR2 SYGVQD come from the germline V gene (reference sequence). There are 13 residues in the CDR3. The V and J ends lost 8 bases and 7 bases, in that order; junction bases with no gene match: 11. Written as DNA, the CDR3 is TGCGCCAGCGCGGGAGATTACCGAGAAGAGCAGTACTTC. Its translation is CASAGDYREEQYF.

The chain uses TRBV24-1 and TRBJ2-7, with a possible D match to TRBD1 (6 bases). Germline CDR1 KGHDR, CDR2 SFDVKD. There are 13 residues in the CDR3. The germline V and J ends were trimmed by 10 bases and 1 base, with 13 bases remaining between them. The chain's CDR3 is CATPLGASYEQYF. For the CDR3, the DNA is TGTGCCACTCCGTTGGGGGCGTCCTACGAGCAGTACTTC.

This chain links TRBV27 with TRBJ2-3; possible D gene TRBD1, 6 bases. Germline assignment: CDR1 MNHEY and CDR2 SMNVEV (reference sequence). This CDR3 is built from 14 residues. Trimming stripped 3 bases from V and 6 bases from J, with 13 bases between. In DNA, the CDR3 is TGTGCCAGCAGTTTCAGGGGTTTATTGGATACGCAGTATTTT. Residues: CASSFRGLLDTQYF.

This chain uses TRBV5-1 with TRBJ2-7, with 7 nucleotides matching TRBD1. The CDR3 totals 16 residues. With 4 bases clipped from V and 2 bases from J, the junction kept 12 bases outside the gene matches. Germline-derived CDR1 and CDR2 are SGHRS and YFSETQ. The CDR3 sequence: CASSPDRTGVAYEQYF. The CDR3 region has the DNA TGCGCCAGCAGCCCTGATAGGACAGGCGTAGCCTACGAGCAGTACTTC.

The rearrangement joins TRBV9 to TRBJ2-2; 13 bases align to TRBD2. This CDR3 region has 18 residues. The junction had 9 bases not matched to a gene; V was cut back by 4 bases and J by 3 bases. The germline CDR1 and CDR2 sequences are SGDLS and YYNGEE. CDR3 in DNA: TGTGCCAGCAGCCCCCAACTAGCGGGGGGGTCGGACACCGGGGAGCTGTTTTTT. Translating gives CASSPQLAGGSDTGELFF.

This clone has only one observation. The chain recombines TRBV5-6 with TRBJ1-6; TRBD1 matches at 9 bases. Unmatched junction bases numbered 6, after V lost 1 base and J lost 7 bases. Germline CDR1 is SGHDT and CDR2 is YYEEEE. The CDR3 runs to 16 residues. The CDR3 bases are TGTGCCAGCAGCTTGATCGGCGGACAGGGGAATTCACCCCTCCACTTT. This translates into CASSLIGGQGNSPLHF.

The chain uses TRBV6-2 or TRBV6-3 and TRBJ2-7, with TRBD2 matching 11 bases. Germline CDR1 reads MNHEY; CDR2 reads SVGEGT. The ends lost 5 bases at V and 9 bases at J; junction bases unmatched: 15. The CDR3 spans 16 residues. CDR3 region: CASSRPLTSGSIVQYF. Here the CDR3 DNA reads TGTGCCAGCAGTCGCCCCCTCACTAGCGGGAGCATAGTGCAGTACTTC.

The rearrangement uses TRBV11-2 and TRBJ1-5; 11 bases are a match to TRBD1. V lost 5 bases and J lost 6; bases outside the gene matches: 3. The germline CDR1 and CDR2 sequences are SGHAT and FQNNGV. The CDR3 is made up of 14 amino acids. As DNA, the CDR3 is TGTGCCAGCAGCCGGGGACAGGGGGTTCAGCCCCAGCATTTT. This encodes CASSRGQGVQPQHF.

This sequence joins TRBV7-6 and TRBJ2-7; 12 nucleotides line up with TRBD1. Germline CDR1 reads SGHVS; CDR2 reads FNYEAQ. The CDR3 runs 17 residues. Trimming took 5 bases from V and 5 from J; bases not matched to a gene: 13. The CDR3 loop reads CASSPVPGQGALDEQYF. The CDR3 DNA is TGTGCCAGCAGCCCTGTACCGGGACAGGGGGCTTTGGACGAGCAGTACTTC.

The chain carries TRBV30 and TRBJ1-1; D is possibly TRBD1 (5 bases). The CDR3 extends over 12 amino acids. Germline lookup yields CDR1 GTSNPN and CDR2 SVGIG (reference sequence). The V gene lost 4 bases and the J gene lost 3 bases, with 9 bases spanning the gap. The CDR3 protein is CAWTGVYTEAFF. The CDR3 DNA reads TGTGCCTGGACGGGGGTATACACTGAAGCTTTCTTT.

This clone was seen just once. V usage is TRBV11-2 and J usage is TRBJ2-5; tentative D call: TRBD1 (5 bases). This CDR3 contains 15 residues. Trimming took 1 base from V and 4 from J, leaving 13 bases between them. Germline lookup yields CDR1 SGHAT and CDR2 FQNNGV. The CDR3 here is CASSLGGREGETQYF. In DNA, the CDR3 is TGTGCCAGCAGCTTAGGTGGCAGGGAAGGAGAGACCCAGTACTTC.

The J gene is TRBJ2-3, the V gene TRBV3-1 (or the pseudogene TRBV3-2), with TRBD2 identical over 11 bases. V lost 6 bases to trimming and J lost 4 bases; unmatched junction nucleotides: 9. This CDR3 is 16 amino acids long. Germline CDR1 is LGHDT and CDR2 is YNNKEL (reference sequence). The CDR3 DNA reads as TGTGCCAGCAGTACGACTAGCGGGATGGGCGCAGATACGCAGTATTTT. Amino acid sequence: CASSTTSGMGADTQYF.

The genes are TRBV24-1 and TRBJ2-3, with TRBD1 matching over 10 bases. Per germline, CDR1 KGHDR and CDR2 SFDVKD. Unmatched junction bases numbered 10, after V lost 4 bases and J lost 10 bases. The CDR3 is 15 residues long. This chain's CDR3 is CATSDVGDRGYSQYF. CDR3 DNA sequence: TGTGCCACCAGTGACGTAGGGGACAGGGGTTACTCGCAGTATTTT.

CDR3 sequence: CASSIGTANYGYTF. As DNA, the CDR3 is TGTGCCAGTAGTATTGGGACAGCCAACTATGGCTACACCTTC. The V gene is TRBV19, the J gene TRBJ1-2; TRBD1 matches 7 bases. The V gene's germline CDR1 is LNHDA and CDR2 SQIVND (reference sequence). The CDR3 is made up of 14 amino acids. Trimming cost V 3 bases and J 2 bases; bases outside gene matches: 3.

The V gene is TRBV7-8, the J gene TRBJ1-1, with TRBD1 matching over 12 bases. V dropped 6 bases and J dropped 0; count of bases not matched to a gene: 8. Germline V gene sequence: CDR1 SGHVS, CDR2 FQNEAQ. The CDR3 runs to 17 residues. The DNA for the CDR3 is TGTGCCAGCAGTACCGGGACAGGGGGCTCCATGAACACTGAAGCTTTCTTT. Translation: CASSTGTGGSMNTEAFF.

This clone was seen only a few times. This chain links TRBV7-2 with TRBJ2-1; D remains ambiguous. The CDR3 spans 15 residues. V was clipped by 5 bases and J by 7 bases, with 18 bases between them. Germline V CDR1 and CDR2: SGHTA, FQGNSA. The CDR3 bases are TGTGCCAGCAGCACCGTCCCGGTTATATGGAATGAGCAGTTCTTC. Its protein product is CASSTVPVIWNEQFF.

The rearrangement joins TRBV7-8 to TRBJ1-4; a possible D gene is TRBD1 (6 bases). The CDR3 has 15 residues. Germline lookup yields CDR1 SGHVS and CDR2 FQNEAQ. V dropped 6 bases and J dropped 4 bases, with 15 bases sitting between them. The DNA for the CDR3 is TGTGCCAGCAGACAACAGGGATATGGTAATGAAAAACTGTTTTTT. This gives the protein CASRQQGYGNEKLFF. The whole variable domain, filled in from reference TRBV7-8 and TRBJ1-4, reads GAGVSQSPRYKVAKRGQDVALRCDPISGHVSLFWYQQALGQGPEFLTYFQNEAQLDKSGLPSDRFFAERPEGSVSTLKIQRTQQEDSAVYLCASRQQGYGNEKLFFGSGTQLSVL.

With regard to this clone: Other nucleotide sequences in the sample specify the same CDR3. V is TRBV6-5 and J is TRBJ2-2, with a possible D match to TRBD2 (6 bases). The CDR3 contains 13 residues. From germline, CDR1 is MNHEY and CDR2 SVGAGI. Deletions cut 5 bases from V and 6 bases from J, with 10 bases between. DNA for the CDR3: TGTGCCAGCAGTCGCAGGGAGGCCGGGGAGCTGTTTTTT. This codes for CASSRREAGELFF.

The chain is built from TRBV6-2 or TRBV6-3 and TRBJ1-2; the match to TRBD1 covers 10 bases. The CDR3 contains 15 residues. Per germline, CDR1 MNHEY and CDR2 SVGEGT. J gave up 2 bases and V 4 bases, and 4 bases lay outside the gene matches. The DNA of the CDR3 is TGTGCCAGCAGTTCCTCGGACAGGGGGAACTATGGCTACACCTTC. This encodes CASSSSDRGNYGYTF.